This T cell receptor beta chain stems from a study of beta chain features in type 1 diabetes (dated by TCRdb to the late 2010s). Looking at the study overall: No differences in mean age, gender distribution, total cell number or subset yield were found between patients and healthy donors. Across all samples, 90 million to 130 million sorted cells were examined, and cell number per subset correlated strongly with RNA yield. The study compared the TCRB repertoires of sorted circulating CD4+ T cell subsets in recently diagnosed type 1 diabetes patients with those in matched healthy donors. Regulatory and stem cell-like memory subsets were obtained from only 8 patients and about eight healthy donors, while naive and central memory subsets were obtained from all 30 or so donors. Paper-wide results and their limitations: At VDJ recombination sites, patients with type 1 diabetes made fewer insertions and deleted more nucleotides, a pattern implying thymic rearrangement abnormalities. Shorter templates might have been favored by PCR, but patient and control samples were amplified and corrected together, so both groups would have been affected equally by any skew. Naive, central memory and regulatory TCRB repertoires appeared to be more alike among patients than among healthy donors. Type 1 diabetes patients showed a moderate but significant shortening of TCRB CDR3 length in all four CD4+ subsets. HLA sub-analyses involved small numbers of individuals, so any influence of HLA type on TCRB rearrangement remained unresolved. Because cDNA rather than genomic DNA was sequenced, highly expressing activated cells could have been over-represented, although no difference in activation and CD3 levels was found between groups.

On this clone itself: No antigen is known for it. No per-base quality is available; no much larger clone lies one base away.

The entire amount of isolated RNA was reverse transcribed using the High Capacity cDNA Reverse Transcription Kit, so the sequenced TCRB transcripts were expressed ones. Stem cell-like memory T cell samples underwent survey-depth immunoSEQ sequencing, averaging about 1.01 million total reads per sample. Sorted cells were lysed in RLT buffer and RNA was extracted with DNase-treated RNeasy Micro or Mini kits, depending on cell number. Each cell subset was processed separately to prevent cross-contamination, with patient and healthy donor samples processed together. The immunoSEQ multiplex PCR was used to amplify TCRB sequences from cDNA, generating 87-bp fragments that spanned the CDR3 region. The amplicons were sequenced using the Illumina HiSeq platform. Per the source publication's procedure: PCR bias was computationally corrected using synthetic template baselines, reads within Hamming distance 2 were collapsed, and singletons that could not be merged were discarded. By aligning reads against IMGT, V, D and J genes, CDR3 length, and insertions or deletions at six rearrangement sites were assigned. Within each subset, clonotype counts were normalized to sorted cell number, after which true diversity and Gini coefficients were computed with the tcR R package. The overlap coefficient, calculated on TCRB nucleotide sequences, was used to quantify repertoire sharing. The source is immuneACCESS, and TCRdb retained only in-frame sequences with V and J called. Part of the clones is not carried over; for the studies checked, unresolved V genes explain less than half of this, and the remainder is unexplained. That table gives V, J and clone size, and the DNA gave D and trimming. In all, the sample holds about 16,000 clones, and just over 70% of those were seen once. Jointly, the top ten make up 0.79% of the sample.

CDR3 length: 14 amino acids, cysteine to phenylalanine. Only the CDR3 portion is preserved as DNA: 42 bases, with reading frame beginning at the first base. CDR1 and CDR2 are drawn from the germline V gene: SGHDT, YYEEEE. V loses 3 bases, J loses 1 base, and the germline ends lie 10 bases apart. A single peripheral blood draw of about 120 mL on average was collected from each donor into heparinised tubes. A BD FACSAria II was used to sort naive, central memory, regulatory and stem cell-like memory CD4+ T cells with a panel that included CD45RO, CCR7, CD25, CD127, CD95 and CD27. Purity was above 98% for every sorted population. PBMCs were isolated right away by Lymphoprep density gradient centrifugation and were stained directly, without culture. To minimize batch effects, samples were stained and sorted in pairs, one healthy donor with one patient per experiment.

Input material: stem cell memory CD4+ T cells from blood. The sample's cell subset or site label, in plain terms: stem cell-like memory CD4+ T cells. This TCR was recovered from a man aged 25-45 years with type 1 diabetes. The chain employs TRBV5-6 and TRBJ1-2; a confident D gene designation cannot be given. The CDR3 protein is CASSSPGVNYGYTF. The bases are TGTGCCAGCAGCTCGCCCGGGGTTAACTATGGCTACACCTTC.